The present TCR beta chain was sequenced within a study of T cell responses to AZD1222 COVID-19 vaccine. Overall study findings and caveats: In the spike-specific TCR repertoire, nearly half reportedly target unmutated variant regions.

Profiled with immunoSEQ multiplex PCR; TCRdb holds only in-frame clones, not every one. Here the sample spans about 150,000 clones, around 93% being singletons. A remark on this clone: Antigen: not known.

Germline CDR1 is LGHDT and CDR2 is YNNKEL (reference sequence). The V gene end was trimmed by 4 bases and the J gene end by 10 bases; junction bases not matched to a gene: 1. The CDR3 spans 12 residues. The origin of this receptor is an adult who received the AZD1222 COVID-19 vaccine. Source: peripheral blood, taken 28 days after the second AZD1222 dose. This chain links TRBV3-1 (or the pseudogene TRBV3-2) with TRBJ1-4, with 9 bases fitting TRBD1. Here the CDR3 DNA reads TGTGCCAGCAGCCCGGACAGGGGAAAACTGTTTTTT. Protein product: CASSPDRGKLFF.